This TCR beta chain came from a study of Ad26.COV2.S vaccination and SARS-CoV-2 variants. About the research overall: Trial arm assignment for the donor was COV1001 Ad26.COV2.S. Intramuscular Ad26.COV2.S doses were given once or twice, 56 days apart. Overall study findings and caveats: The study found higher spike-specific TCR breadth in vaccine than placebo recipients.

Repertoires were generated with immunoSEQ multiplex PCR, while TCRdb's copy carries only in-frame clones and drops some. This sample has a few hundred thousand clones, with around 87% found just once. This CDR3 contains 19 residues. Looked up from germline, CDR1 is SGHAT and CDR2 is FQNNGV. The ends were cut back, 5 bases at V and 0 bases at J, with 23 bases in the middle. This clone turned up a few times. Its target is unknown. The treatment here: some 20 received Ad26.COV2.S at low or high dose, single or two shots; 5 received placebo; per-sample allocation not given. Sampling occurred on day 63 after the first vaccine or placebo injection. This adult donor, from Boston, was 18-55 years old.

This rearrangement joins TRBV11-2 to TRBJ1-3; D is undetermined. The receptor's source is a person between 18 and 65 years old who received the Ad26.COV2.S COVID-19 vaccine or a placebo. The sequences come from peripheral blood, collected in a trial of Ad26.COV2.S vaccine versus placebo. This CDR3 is CASSPRSAPGAFSGNTIYF. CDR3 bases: TGTGCCAGCAGCCCTCGCTCGGCGCCCGGCGCCTTCTCTGGAAACACCATATATTTT.